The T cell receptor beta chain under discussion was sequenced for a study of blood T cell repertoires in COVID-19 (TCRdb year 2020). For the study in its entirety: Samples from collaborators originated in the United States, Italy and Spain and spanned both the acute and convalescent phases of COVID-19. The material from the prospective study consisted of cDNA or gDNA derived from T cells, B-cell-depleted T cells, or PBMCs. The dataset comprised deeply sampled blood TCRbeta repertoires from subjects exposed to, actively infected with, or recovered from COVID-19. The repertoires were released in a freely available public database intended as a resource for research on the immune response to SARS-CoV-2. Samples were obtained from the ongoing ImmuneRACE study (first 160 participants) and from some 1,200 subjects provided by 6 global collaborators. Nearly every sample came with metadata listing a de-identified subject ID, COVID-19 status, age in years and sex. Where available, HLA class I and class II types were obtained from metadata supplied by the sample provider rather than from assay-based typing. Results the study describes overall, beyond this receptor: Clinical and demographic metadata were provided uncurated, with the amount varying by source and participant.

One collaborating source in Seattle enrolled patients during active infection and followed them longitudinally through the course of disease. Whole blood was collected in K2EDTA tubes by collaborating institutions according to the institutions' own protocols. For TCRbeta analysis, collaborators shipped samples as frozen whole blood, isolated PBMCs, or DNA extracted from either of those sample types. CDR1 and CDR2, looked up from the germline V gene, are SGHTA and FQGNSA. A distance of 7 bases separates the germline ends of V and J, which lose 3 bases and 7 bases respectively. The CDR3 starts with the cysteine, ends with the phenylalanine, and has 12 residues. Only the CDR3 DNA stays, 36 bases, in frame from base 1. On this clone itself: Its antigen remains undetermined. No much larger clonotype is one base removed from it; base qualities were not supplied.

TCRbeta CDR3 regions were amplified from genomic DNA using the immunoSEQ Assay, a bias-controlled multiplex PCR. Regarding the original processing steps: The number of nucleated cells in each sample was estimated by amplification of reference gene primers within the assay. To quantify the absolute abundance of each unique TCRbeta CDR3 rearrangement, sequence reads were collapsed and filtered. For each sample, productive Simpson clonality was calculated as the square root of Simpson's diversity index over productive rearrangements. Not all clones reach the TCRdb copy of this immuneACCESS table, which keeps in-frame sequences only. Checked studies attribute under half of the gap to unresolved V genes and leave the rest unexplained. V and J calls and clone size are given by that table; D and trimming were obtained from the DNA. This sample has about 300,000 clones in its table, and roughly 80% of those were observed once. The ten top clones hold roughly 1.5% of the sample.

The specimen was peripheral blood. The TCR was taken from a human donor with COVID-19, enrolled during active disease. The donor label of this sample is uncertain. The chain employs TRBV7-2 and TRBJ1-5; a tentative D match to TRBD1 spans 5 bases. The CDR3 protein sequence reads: CASSLGLQPQHF. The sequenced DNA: TGTGCCAGCAGCTTGGGACTGCAGCCCCAGCATTTT.